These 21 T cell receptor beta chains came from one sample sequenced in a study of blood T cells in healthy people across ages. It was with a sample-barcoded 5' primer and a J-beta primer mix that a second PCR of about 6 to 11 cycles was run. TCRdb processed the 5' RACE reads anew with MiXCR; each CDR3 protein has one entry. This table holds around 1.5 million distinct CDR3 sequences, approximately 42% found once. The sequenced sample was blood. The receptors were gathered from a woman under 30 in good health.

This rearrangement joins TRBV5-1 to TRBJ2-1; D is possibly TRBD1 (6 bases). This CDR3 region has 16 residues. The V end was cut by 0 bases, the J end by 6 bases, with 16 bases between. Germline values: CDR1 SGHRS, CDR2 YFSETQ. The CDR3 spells CASSLAGDSRINEQFF. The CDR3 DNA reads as TGCGCCAGCAGCTTGGCAGGGGATTCCCGAATCAATGAGCAGTTCTTC.

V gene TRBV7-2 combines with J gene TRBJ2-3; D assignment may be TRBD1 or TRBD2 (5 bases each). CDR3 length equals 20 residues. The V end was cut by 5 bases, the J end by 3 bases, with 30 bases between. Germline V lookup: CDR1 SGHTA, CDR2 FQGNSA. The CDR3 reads CASSTRAGFTSVVGTDTQYF. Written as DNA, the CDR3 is TGTGCCAGCAGCACGAGGGCAGGGTTTACATCCGTAGTCGGGACAGATACGCAGTATTTT.

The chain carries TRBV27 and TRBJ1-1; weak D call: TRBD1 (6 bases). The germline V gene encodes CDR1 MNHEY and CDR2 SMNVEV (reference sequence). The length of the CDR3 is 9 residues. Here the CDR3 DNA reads TGTGGGGGGCGCACTGAAGCTTTCTTT. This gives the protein CGGRTEAFF.

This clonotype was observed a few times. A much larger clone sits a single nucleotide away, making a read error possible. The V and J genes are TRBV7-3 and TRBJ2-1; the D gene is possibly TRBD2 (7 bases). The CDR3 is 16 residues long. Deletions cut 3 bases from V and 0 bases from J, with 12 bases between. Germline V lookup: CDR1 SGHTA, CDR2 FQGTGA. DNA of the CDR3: TGTGCCAGCAGCTTTAGGGGGGGGAGCTCCTACAATGAGCAGTTCTTC. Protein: CASSFRGGSSYNEQFF. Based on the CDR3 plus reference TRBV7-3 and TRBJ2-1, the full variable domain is GAGVSQTPSNKVTEKGKYVELRCDPISGHTALYWYRQSLGQGPEFLIYFQGTGAADDSGLPNDRFFAVRPEGSVSTLKIQRTERGDSAVYLCASSFRGGSSYNEQFFGPGTRLTVL.

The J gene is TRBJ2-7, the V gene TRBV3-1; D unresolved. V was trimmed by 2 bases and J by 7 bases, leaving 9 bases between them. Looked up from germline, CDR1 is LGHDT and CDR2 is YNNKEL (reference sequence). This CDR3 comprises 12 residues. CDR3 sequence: CASSQTGQEQYF. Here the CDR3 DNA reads TGTGCCAGCAGCCAAACGGGCCAAGAGCAGTACTTC.

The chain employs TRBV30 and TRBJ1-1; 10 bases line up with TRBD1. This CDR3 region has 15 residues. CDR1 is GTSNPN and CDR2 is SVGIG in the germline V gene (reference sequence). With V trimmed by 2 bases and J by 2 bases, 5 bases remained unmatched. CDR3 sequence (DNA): TGTGCCTGGAGTCCAGAGACAGGGGGCAACACTGAAGCTTTCTTT. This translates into CAWSPETGGNTEAFF.

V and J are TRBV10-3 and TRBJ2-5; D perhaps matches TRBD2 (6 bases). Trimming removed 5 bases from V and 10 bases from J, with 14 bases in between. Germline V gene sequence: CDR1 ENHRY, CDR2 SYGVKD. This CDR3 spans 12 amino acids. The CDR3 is CAISPGLRIQYF. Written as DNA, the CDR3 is TGTGCCATCAGTCCGGGACTCCGCATCCAGTACTTC.

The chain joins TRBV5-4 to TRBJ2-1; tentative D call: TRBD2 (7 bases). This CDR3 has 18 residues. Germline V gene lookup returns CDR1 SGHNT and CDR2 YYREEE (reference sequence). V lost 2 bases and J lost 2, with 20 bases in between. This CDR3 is CASSFRGGGLFTYNEQFF. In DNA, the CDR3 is TGTGCCAGCAGCTTCAGGGGTGGGGGACTATTCACCTACAATGAGCAGTTCTTC. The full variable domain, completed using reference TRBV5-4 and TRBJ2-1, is ETGVTQSPTHLIKTRGQQVTLRCSSQSGHNTVSWYQQALGQGPQFIFQYYREEENGRGNFPPRFSGLQFPNYSSELNVNALELDDSALYLCASSFRGGGLFTYNEQFFGPGTRLTVL.

The CDR3 coding sequence is TGCGCCAGCAGACCTAGCGGGAGAGCGATCAATGAGCAGTTCTTC. It is translated as CASRPSGRAINEQFF. The gene calls are TRBV4-1 and TRBJ2-1; 10 bases are shared with TRBD2. CDR1 is MGHRA and CDR2 is YSYEKL in the germline V gene. V lost 6 bases to trimming and J lost 6 bases; unmatched junction nucleotides: 8. The CDR3 is 15 residues long.

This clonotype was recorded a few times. The CDR3 sequence is CASSPRVAGGLQETQYF. CDR3 in DNA: TGCGCCAGCAGCCCCCGGGTAGCGGGGGGTCTTCAAGAGACCCAGTACTTC. The V and J genes are TRBV5-1 and TRBJ2-5; 10 bases fit TRBD2. Losses at the gene ends were 4 bases for V and 2 bases for J; bases not matched to a gene: 11. Germline V gene sequence: CDR1 SGHRS, CDR2 YFSETQ. This CDR3 is 17 amino acids long.

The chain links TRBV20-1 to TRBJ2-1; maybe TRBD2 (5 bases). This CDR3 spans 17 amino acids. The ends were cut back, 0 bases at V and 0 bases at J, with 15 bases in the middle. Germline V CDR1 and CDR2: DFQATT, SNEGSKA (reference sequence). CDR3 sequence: CSARDWTRAFSYNEQFF. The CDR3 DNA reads TGCAGTGCTAGAGATTGGACGAGGGCCTTCTCCTACAATGAGCAGTTCTTC.

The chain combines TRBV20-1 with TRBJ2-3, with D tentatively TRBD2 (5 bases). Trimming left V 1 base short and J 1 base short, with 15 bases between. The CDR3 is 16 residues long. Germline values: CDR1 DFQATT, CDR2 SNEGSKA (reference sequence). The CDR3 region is CSARAKTWGGTDTQYF. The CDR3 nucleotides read TGCAGTGCTAGAGCGAAGACTTGGGGAGGCACAGATACGCAGTATTTT.

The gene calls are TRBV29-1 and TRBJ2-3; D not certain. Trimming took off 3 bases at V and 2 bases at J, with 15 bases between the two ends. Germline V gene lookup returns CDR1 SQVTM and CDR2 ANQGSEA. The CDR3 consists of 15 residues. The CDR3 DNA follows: TGCAGCGTTGAGAGCCCCCTGCTTAACACAGATACGCAGTATTTT. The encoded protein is CSVESPLLNTDTQYF.

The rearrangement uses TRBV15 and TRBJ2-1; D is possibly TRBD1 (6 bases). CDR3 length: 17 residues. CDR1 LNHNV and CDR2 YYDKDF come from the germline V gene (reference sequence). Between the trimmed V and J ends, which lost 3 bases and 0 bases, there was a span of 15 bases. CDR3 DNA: TGTGCCACCAGCAGGGCCGGGACACCAACCTCCTACAATGAGCAGTTCTTC. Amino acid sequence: CATSRAGTPTSYNEQFF.

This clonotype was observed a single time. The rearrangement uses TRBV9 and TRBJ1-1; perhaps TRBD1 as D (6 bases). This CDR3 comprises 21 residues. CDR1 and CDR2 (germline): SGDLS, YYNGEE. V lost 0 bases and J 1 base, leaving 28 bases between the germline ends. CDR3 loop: CASSVGGGTLLPYLKNTEAFF. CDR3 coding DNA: TGTGCCAGCAGCGTAGGAGGCGGGACACTCTTGCCCTACCTGAAGAACACTGAAGCTTTCTTT.

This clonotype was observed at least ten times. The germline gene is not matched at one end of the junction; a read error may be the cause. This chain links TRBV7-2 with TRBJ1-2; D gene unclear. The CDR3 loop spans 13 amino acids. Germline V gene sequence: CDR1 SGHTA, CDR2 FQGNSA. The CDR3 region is CASSLANNYGYTF. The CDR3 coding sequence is TGTGCCAGCAGTTTAGCCAACAACTATGGCTACACCTTC.

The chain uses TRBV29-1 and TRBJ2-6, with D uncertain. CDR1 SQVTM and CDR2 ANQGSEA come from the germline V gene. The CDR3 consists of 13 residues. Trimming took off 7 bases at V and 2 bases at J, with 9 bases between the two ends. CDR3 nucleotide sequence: TGCAGCGCCTTCGTCCCTGGGGCCAACGTCCTGACTTTC. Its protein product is CSAFVPGANVLTF.

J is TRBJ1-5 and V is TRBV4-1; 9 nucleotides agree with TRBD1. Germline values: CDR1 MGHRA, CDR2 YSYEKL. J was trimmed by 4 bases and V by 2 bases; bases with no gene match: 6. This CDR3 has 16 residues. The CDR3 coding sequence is TGCGCCAGCAGCCAACAACAGGGGGCAGGAAATCAGCCCCAGCATTTT. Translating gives CASSQQQGAGNQPQHF.

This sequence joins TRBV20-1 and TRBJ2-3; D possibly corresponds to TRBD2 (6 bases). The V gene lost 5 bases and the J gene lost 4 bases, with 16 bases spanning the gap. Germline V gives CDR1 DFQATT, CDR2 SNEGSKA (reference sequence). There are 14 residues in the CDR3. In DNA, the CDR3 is TGCAGTGCTGATGCGTCTAGCGTCCCAGATACGCAGTATTTT. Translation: CSADASSVPDTQYF.

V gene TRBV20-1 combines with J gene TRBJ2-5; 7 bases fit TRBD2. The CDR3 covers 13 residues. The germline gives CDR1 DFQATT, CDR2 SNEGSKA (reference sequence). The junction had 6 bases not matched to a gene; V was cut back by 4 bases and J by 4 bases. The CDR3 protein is CSAKVAGAETQYF. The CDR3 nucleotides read TGCAGTGCTAAGGTGGCGGGAGCAGAGACCCAGTACTTC.

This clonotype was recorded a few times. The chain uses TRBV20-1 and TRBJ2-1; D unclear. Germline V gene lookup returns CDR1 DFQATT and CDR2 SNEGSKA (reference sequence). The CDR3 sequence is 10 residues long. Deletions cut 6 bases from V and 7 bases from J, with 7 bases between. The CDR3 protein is CSAKENEQFF. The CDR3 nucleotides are TGCAGTGCAAAGGAAAATGAGCAGTTCTTC.